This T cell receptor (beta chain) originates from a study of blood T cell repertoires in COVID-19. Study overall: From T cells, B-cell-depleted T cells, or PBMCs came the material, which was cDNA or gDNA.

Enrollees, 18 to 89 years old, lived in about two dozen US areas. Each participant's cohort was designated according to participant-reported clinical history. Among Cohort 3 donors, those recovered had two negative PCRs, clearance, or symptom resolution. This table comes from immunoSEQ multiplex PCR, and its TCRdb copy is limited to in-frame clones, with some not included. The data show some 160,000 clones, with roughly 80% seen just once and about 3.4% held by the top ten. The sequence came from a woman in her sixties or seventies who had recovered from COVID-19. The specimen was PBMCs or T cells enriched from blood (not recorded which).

The CDR3 coding sequence is TGCGCCAGCAGCCCCCTCCCGCTAGCGGGGCAAGAGACCCAGTACTTC. Its protein product is CASSPLPLAGQETQYF. This chain joins TRBV4-1 and TRBJ2-5; 9 nucleotides match TRBD2. The CDR3 sequence is 16 residues long. Trimming removed 4 bases from V and 2 bases from J; junction bases left unmatched: 8. Germline values: CDR1 MGHRA, CDR2 YSYEKL.